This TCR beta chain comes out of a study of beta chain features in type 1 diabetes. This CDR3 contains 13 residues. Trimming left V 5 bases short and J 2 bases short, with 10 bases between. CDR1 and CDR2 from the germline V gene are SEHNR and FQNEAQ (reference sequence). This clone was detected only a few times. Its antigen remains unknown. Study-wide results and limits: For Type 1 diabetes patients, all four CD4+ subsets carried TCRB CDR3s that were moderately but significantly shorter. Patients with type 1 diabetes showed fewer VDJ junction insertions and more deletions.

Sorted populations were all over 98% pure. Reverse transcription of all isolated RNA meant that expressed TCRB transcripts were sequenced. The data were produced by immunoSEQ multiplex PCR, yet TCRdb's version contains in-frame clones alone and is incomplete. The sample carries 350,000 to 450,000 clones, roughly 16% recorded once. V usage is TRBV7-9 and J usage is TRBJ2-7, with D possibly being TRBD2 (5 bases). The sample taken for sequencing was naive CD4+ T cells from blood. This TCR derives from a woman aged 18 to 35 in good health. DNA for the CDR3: TGTGCCAGCAGCCCCCGGACTGCCTACGAGCAGTACTTC. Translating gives CASSPRTAYEQYF.